Following are 15 T cell receptor beta chains from one sample sequenced in a study of shared clonotypes between healthy human individuals. Clones were read by immunoSEQ multiplex PCR, and TCRdb kept only the in-frame ones, dropping some. Among about 770,000 clones listed, 55% to 75% were seen once. The sample taken for sequencing was memory CD4+ T cells sorted from blood. Sample subset: CD45RA-negative fraction. These receptors were obtained from a woman aged 25 to 45 in good health.

The CDR3, as DNA: TGCGCCAGCAGCCAACTGGGCGCGGGGGAGCTGTTTTTT. Translation: CASSQLGAGELFF. The V call is TRBV4-1, the J call TRBJ2-2; D is undetermined. The CDR3 has 13 residues. The V and J ends lost 2 bases and 8 bases respectively, with 9 bases between them. CDR1 is MGHRA, CDR2 YSYEKL, per germline.

This CDR3 is CASRATLATGELFF. CDR3 nucleotide sequence: TGTGCCAGCAGAGCCACCCTAGCGACCGGGGAGCTGTTTTTT. The chain couples TRBV28 to TRBJ2-2; a possible D gene is TRBD2 (6 bases). This CDR3 is built from 14 residues. Germline V gives CDR1 MDHEN, CDR2 SYDVKM. Between the trimmed V and J ends, which lost 6 bases and 5 bases, there was a span of 13 bases.

This clone has only a few counts. The genes are TRBV5-6 and TRBJ2-5; 10 bases match TRBD2. The J call may not be correct, given that the DNA end is closer to TRBJ2-7. The CDR3 runs 16 residues. Germline assignment: CDR1 SGHDT and CDR2 YYEEEE. CDR3 loop: CASSYGLADNSYEQYF. CDR3 bases: TGTGCCAGCAGCTACGGACTAGCGGATAACTCCTACGAGCAGTACTTC.

The chain joins TRBV6-4 to TRBJ2-4; the D gene is possibly TRBD2 (5 bases). This CDR3 region has 14 residues. Trimming stripped 7 bases from V and 5 bases from J, with 15 bases between. CDR1 is MRHNA, CDR2 SNTAGT, per germline. CDR3 nucleotide sequence: TGTGCCAGCATGCACCCTCGGGATGAAAACATTCAGTACTTC. Amino acid sequence: CASMHPRDENIQYF.

This clone was detected once. This chain uses TRBV21-1 with TRBJ2-2. TRBV21-1 is labeled a pseudogene. The CDR3 contains 17 residues. CDR3 DNA: TGTGCCAGCAGCAAGAAAAGGAACAGGGCGGGGACCGGGGAGCTGTTTTTT. Amino acids: CASSKKRNRAGTGELFF.

The chain recombines TRBV19 with TRBJ2-3, with 9 bases fitting TRBD2. The trim removed 6 bases at V and 0 bases at J, leaving 7 bases unmatched. The V gene's germline CDR1 is LNHDA and CDR2 SQIVND (reference sequence). The CDR3 is 16 residues long. CDR3 region: CASRVAGVPSTDTQYF. CDR3 coding DNA: TGTGCCAGTAGGGTAGCGGGAGTGCCTAGCACAGATACGCAGTATTTT.

The J gene is TRBJ1-1, the V gene TRBV15, with 7 bases fitting TRBD1. The germline CDR1 and CDR2 sequences are LNHNV and YYDKDF (reference sequence). The CDR3 consists of 14 residues. The V and J ends lost 9 bases and 1 base, in that order; junction bases with no gene match: 8. The CDR3, as DNA: TGTGCCACGGGGAGACAGGGACAGAACACTGAAGCTTTCTTT. This sequence encodes CATGRQGQNTEAFF.

This rearrangement joins TRBV14 to TRBJ2-7; 13 nucleotides agree with TRBD2. CDR1 is SGHDN, CDR2 FVKESK, per germline. J gave up 5 bases and V 4 bases, and 5 bases lay outside the gene matches. This CDR3 spans 15 amino acids. The CDR3 sequence: CASSPGLAGVHEQYF. The CDR3, as DNA: TGTGCCAGCAGCCCCGGACTAGCGGGAGTCCACGAGCAGTACTTC. The complete variable domain, with remaining parts taken from reference TRBV14 and TRBJ2-7, reads EAGVTQFPSHSVIEKGQTVTLRCDPISGHDNLYWYRRVMGKEIKFLLHFVKESKQDESGMPNNRFLAERTGGTYSTLKVQPAELEDSGVYFCASSPGLAGVHEQYFGPGTRLTVT.

The chain recombines TRBV14 with TRBJ1-2; D not certain. The CDR3 has 17 amino acids. Germline values: CDR1 SGHDN, CDR2 FVKESK. The V end was cut by 0 bases, the J end by 3 bases, with 17 bases between. CDR3 bases: TGTGCCAGCAGCCAAGATCATCATTCCGCCGCTGACTATGGCTACACCTTC. Its translation is CASSQDHHSAADYGYTF.

This clone was observed once. This chain links TRBV7-2 with TRBJ2-3; 13 nucleotides line up with TRBD2. Germline V gene lookup returns CDR1 SGHTA and CDR2 FQGNSA. This CDR3 has 16 residues. V was clipped by 6 bases and J by 5 bases; unmatched bases: 8. CDR3 sequence (DNA): TGTGCCAGCAGTTTTGAAGGACTAGCGGGAGAAGATACGCAGTATTTT. As protein: CASSFEGLAGEDTQYF.

CDR3 sequence reads: CAISELADTTGWYF. The CDR3 nucleotides are TGTGCCATCAGTGAACTAGCGGACACGACAGGGTGGTACTTC. The chain couples TRBV10-3 to TRBJ2-7, with D perhaps TRBD2 (8 bases). Germline assignment: CDR1 ENHRY and CDR2 SYGVKD. The V end was cut by 3 bases, the J end by 12 bases, with 21 bases between. The CDR3 is made up of 14 amino acids.

The chain is built from TRBV10-2 and TRBJ2-1, with D hard to call. The germline gives CDR1 WSHSY, CDR2 SAAADI. The CDR3 has 14 residues. Trimming removed 6 bases at V and 5 bases at J, with 14 bases between. Here the CDR3 reads CASRGPTVNNEQFF. CDR3 in DNA: TGCGCCAGCAGAGGCCCCACCGTCAACAATGAGCAGTTCTTC.

The genes are TRBV15 and TRBJ1-4; D unresolved. The CDR3 sequence is 15 residues long. V shed 5 bases and J shed 3 bases, with 13 bases lying between them. Per the germline V gene, CDR1 is LNHNV and CDR2 is YYDKDF (reference sequence). In DNA, the CDR3 is TGTGCCACCAGCCCCTCTGAGGGAGCTAATGAAAAACTGTTTTTT. This sequence encodes CATSPSEGANEKLFF.

The chain uses TRBV2 and TRBJ2-3, with TRBD1 as a possible D gene (6 bases). The CDR3 is made up of 15 amino acids. Germline assignment: CDR1 SNHLY and CDR2 FYNNEI. Deletions cut 2 bases from V and 4 bases from J, with 13 bases between. The CDR3 sequence is CASSERARGSDTQYF. In DNA, the CDR3 is TGTGCCAGCAGTGAACGGGCTAGGGGGTCAGATACGCAGTATTTT.

The rearrangement links TRBV19 to TRBJ2-2; possible D gene TRBD1, 6 bases. The CDR3 runs to 17 residues. Trimming pared 5 bases from V and 8 bases from J, leaving 24 bases between. Germline values: CDR1 LNHDA, CDR2 SQIVND (reference sequence). The CDR3 loop reads CASSSSDSTLGEGELFF. As DNA, the CDR3 is TGTGCCAGTAGTTCATCGGACAGTACCTTGGGGGAAGGGGAGCTGTTTTTT. The full variable domain, in which reference TRBV19 and TRBJ2-2 provide the parts outside the CDR3, is DGGITQSPKYLFRKEGQNVTLSCEQNLNHDAMYWYRQDPGQGLRLIYYSQIVNDFQKGDIAEGYSVSREKKESFPLTVTSAQKNPTAFYLCASSSSDSTLGEGELFFGEGSRLTVL.